This is a list of T cell receptor beta chains from one sample in a study of shared T cell receptors in the human thymus. Produced via immunoSEQ multiplex PCR; TCRdb's table is partial and in-frame only. The repertoire holds over 350,000 clones, around 95% seen once, with around 0.019% in the top ten. Specimen: thymocytes. The origin of the receptors is a human donor. Each CDR3 is given with its conserved first and last residue. Each record gives: J gene, V gene, clone size, D gene, CDR3 DNA, CDR3 protein. A D gene is named only where the DNA matches it firmly. Clone size is not always given. Where it is, it says once, few, many or a class for expanded clones.

TRBJ1-2,TRBV7-8,NA,NA,TGTGCCAGCAGCTACCAAATCCAGGACTCCCCCATTAACTATGGCTACACCTTC,CASSYQIQDSPINYGYTF
TRBJ1-2,TRBV5-4,NA,NA,TGTGCCAGCAGCTTGGAGCGATTTCAGCTTACATATGGCTACACCTTC,CASSLERFQLTYGYTF
TRBJ2-7,TRBV4-2,NA,TRBD2,TGTGCCAGCAGCATATGGGGGGGACCGTACGAGCAGTACTTC,CASSIWGGPYEQYF
TRBJ2-3,TRBV28,NA,NA,TGTGCCAGCAGGCCACGGGGGACCGCCACCGAGGATACGCAGTATTTT,CASRPRGTATEDTQYF
TRBJ2-3,TRBV2,NA,TRBD2,TGTGCCAGCAGTGCCCAGCGGGAGGCGGGGGTGACAGATACGCAGTATTTT,CASSAQREAGVTDTQYF
TRBJ1-1,TRBV4-1,NA,NA,TGCGCCAGCAGCCAATTTCCTTTTCATCCCGGGGTGAGCACTGAAGCTTTCTTT,CASSQFPFHPGVSTEAFF
TRBJ2-5,TRBV9,once,NA,TGTGCCAGCAGCGTCGGTCCTACAATAGAGACCCAGTACTTC,CASSVGPTIETQYF
TRBJ2-7,TRBV5-1,NA,TRBD2,TGCGCCAGCAGCTTGGCGGCTAGCGGTTATTCCTACGAGCAGTACTTC,CASSLAASGYSYEQYF
TRBJ2-7,TRBV4-1,NA,TRBD1,TGCGCCAGCAGCCAACCAGGACAGGCGTCCTACGAGCAGTACTTC,CASSQPGQASYEQYF
TRBJ2-1,TRBV9,NA,TRBD2,TGTGCCAGCGTGGGACTACCGTTCTTC,CASVGLPFF
TRBJ2-2,TRBV4-2,NA,TRBD2,TGTGCCAGCAGCCAAGGTGGGACTAGCGGGAGGCCGAACTCCGGGGAGCTGTTTTTT,CASSQGGTSGRPNSGELFF
TRBJ2-1,TRBV27,NA,NA,TGTGCCAGCAGCTCCGACCGGGACAATTACAATGAGCAGTTCTTC,CASSSDRDNYNEQFF
TRBJ2-7,TRBV27,NA,TRBD2,TGTGCCAGCAGTTCGATTCTAGCGGGAGGGCCGTTTAAAAACGAGCAGTACTTC,CASSSILAGGPFKNEQYF
TRBJ1-2,TRBV9,NA,TRBD1,TGTGCCAGCAGCGCACCGACAGGGGATAGGTGTGGCTACACCTTC,CASSAPTGDRCGYTF
TRBJ2-5,TRBV28,NA,TRBD1,TGTGCCAGCAGCCCGACCTCTAGCGGACAGGGGGGGACCCAGTACTTC,CASSPTSSGQGGTQYF
TRBJ2-2,TRBV29-1,NA,NA,TGCAGCGTTGATTGTGGCCCGGAGGGCACCGGGGAGCTGTTTTTT,CSVDCGPEGTGELFF